This T cell receptor beta chain was obtained from a study of cytomegalovirus exposure and HLA in healthy donors. Amplification used 60 Vbeta primers and 13 Jbeta primers. Using immunoSEQ multiplex PCR, the repertoire was profiled, and TCRdb retains in-frame clones only, with some absent. The profile shows 150,000 to 200,000 clones, approximately 85% of them singletons. The receptor was isolated from a man aged 18 to 35 in good health and CMV-seronegative. The material sequenced was PBMCs.

The CDR3 DNA reads as TGTGCCAGCAGACCGGGACAGGGGGACGCAGATACGCAGTATTTT. Amino acid sequence: CASRPGQGDADTQYF. This chain uses TRBV9 with TRBJ2-3; 11 bases fit TRBD1. Per germline, CDR1 SGDLS and CDR2 YYNGEE. The CDR3 runs to 15 residues. V gave up 5 bases and J gave up 4 bases; unmatched junction bases: 6. The full variable domain, rest sourced from reference TRBV9 and TRBJ2-3, is DSGVTQTPKHLITATGQRVTLRCSPRSGDLSVYWYQQSLDQGLQFLIQYYNGEERAKGNILERFSAQQFPDLHSELNLSSLELGDSALYFCASRPGQGDADTQYFGPGTRLTVL.